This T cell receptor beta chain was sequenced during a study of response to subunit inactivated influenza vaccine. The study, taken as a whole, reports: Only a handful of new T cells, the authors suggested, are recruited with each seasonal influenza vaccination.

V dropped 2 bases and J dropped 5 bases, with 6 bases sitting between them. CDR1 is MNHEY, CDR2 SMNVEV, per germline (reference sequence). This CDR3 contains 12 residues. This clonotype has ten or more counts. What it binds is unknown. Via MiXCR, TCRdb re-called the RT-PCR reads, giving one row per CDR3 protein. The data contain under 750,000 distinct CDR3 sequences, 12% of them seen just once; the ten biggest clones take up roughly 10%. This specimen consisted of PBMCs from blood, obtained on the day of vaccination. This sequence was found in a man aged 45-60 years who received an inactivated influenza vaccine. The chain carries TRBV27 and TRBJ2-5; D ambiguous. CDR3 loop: CASSLVVETQYF. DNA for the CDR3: TGTGCCAGCAGTTTAGTGGTGGAGACCCAGTACTTC.